This T cell receptor (beta chain) was sequenced in a study of cytomegalovirus exposure and HLA in healthy donors (dated 2017 in TCRdb). Describing the broader study: According to an earlier analysis of a few hundred of the donors, about 170 million T cells yielded roughly 110 million unique TCR beta sequences and around 300 Gb of sequence data. Roughly 300 gigabases of sequencing data and roughly 81 million unique TCR sequences made up an early release that covered nearly 650 HLA-typed donors. The genetic ancestry cluster associated with self-reported Caucasian donors included over 80% of the 398 genotyped donors. The study aimed to test whether signatures of past pathogen exposure could be identified by cataloging public T cell receptors. Using immunosequencing, the study profiled T cell repertoires from about 620 subjects and related those repertoires to cytomegalovirus serostatus. In addition to the first cohort of around 670 subjects, a separate validation cohort of 120 different subjects was used. The study combined high-throughput TCR immunosequencing, statistical association of individual TCRs with disease status, and machine learning to predict cytomegalovirus infection status. A later analysis re-examined previously published TCR beta repertoires from several hundred donors and added high-resolution HLA genotyping to investigate patterns of TCR occurrence. Rather than drawing on any new phenotypic data, the later analysis identified candidate immune exposures from TCR beta sequences and the way those sequences occurred across donors. In an earlier analysis of a few hundred of the donors, high-throughput TCR beta sequencing was used to judge whether each TCR beta V gene segment behaved as functional or pseudogenic. Donor age, sex, ethnicity and CMV serostatus were compiled alongside the repertoire data. In a later genetic analysis, genome-wide SNP genotypes for about 65% of the 666 donors were used, and that subset was treated as a discovery cohort. Every repertoire in the discovery cohort had been generated on one and the same sequencing platform. Class I and class II HLA loci were covered by the typing at four-digit resolution. Typing coverage differed by locus: A, B, C, DRB1 and DQB1 were typed in about 620-630 donors, DQA1 in 500 to 550, DPA1 in 600 to 610, and DPB1 in 400 to 490. About 5 DR-DQ haplotypes were handled as single units for association and clustering, since linkage in the cohort was strong. Among 300 to 450 genotyped donors of the cohort, an average of approximately 230,000 unique TCR beta nucleotide sequences were sequenced per donor, roughly a sixth of them non-productive.

Paper-wide results and their limitations: According to a later analysis, parvovirus B19, influenza, CMV and Epstein-Barr virus appeared linked to several top co-occurrence clusters. The authors suggested that the approach could potentially be generalized to other disease states and immunological phenotypes. The study gave a list of about 150 TCR beta chains associated with cytomegalovirus. Roughly uniform sequencing depth across donors was assumed in presence/absence analyses, although this assumption may not hold. In a later analysis, HLA-associated TCR beta chains were found to be more clonally expanded and to have lower generation probabilities than equally common non-associated chains. While some public TCRs were present in many individuals, most TCR sequences turned up only very rarely across donors. According to a later analysis, most CMV-associated TCR beta chains appeared to be HLA-restricted, and the HLA associations seemed to be driven largely by CMV exposure. The earlier analysis of 450 to 700 of the donors excluded some 15 rarely observed V segments, including chromosome 9 orphons, because counts were too low. Assigning TCR associations to individual alleles was difficult when HLA alleles, especially DR and DQ, strongly co-occurred. Correlated functional status among segregating V segments might reflect linkage disequilibrium, but an unknown experimental factor could not be ruled out. Only TCR beta chains were sequenced in this cohort, and the absence of alpha or paired-chain data limited detectable features. Immune exposure information for the cohort was limited to CMV serostatus. V-gene and J-gene trimming of TCR beta chains was associated with a missense DCLRE1C variant in a later genetic analysis, and the association was replicated in an independent cohort. An earlier analysis of approximately 540 of the donors showed that most TCR beta V segments appeared in productive rearrangements either about 87% or about 30% of the time, which broadly matched IMGT annotations. A further reported finding was that TCR beta sequences accurately predicted the HLA-A and HLA-B alleles for most subjects in the first cohort. The classifier was reported to diagnose cytomegalovirus status with high specificity and sensitivity in both the original cohort and the validation cohort. In a later analysis, TCR association rates were found to vary across HLA loci, with the most associated TCRs seen for DRB1 alleles and the fewest for HLA-C alleles. Because HLA typing was missing for some donors at each locus, association tests included only the typed subset. In vitro tests confirmed that a few of the cytomegalovirus-associated TCR beta chains recognize cytomegalovirus antigens. Some IMGT-functional V segments, including TRBV6-2 and TRBV6-3, could not be told apart with the 87-base-pair reads, so those segments were excluded. In a later analysis, around 15,000 TCR beta sequences were associated with specific HLA alleles at a false discovery rate of 0.05. A cluster of highly shared sequence variants was judged likely to be a technical artifact of the sequencing pipeline. A later genetic analysis reported fewer N-insertions in productive TCRs among donors in an Asian-associated ancestry cluster than the approximately 700-donor mean.

Of note for this clone: The target of this receptor is not known. No much larger clone is present one base from it, and per-base qualities are unavailable.

The cohort consisted of more than 650 healthy bone marrow donors. At the time of sampling, every cohort member was nominally healthy, though immune exposures that went unrecorded were likely present. Of the approximately 670 cohort members, about 270 had a positive CMV serostatus and approximately 370 had a negative one, while no CMV serostatus was recorded for the donor. Every donor gave a peripheral blood sample, and the peripheral blood mononuclear cells from that sample were used for TCR beta sequencing. Genomic DNA extraction from the blood cell samples was performed with the Qiagen DNeasy Blood Extraction Kit. Counted from cysteine to phenylalanine, this CDR3 has 17 amino acids. Only CDR3 DNA is held: 51 bases, read in frame from base 1. For this chain, trimming is 2 bases at the V end and 6 bases at the J end, and the number of junction bases without a gene match is 8. CDR1 LGHNA and CDR2 YNFKEQ were looked up in the germline V gene.

The protocol used for the library was the immunoSEQ multiplex PCR assay. For the multiplex PCR, a mixture combining 60 forward primers for TCR Vbeta segments and 13 reverse primers for TCR Jbeta segments was used. Amplification of the CDR3 region of rearranged TCR beta genes was performed with a multiplex PCR assay on genomic DNA. The Illumina HiSeq System was used to sequence the amplified TCR beta libraries as 87-base-pair reads. Regarding the original processing steps: A later analysis tallied 80 million to 95 million unique TCR beta chains across the 666 repertoires, and around 12 million of those chains were shared by two or more donors. Raw reads were error-corrected and collapsed into unique sequences by a nearest-neighbor algorithm in which closely related sequences were merged to remove PCR and sequencing errors. CDR3 sequences were aligned to IMGT reference sequences to assign V, D and J gene segments. For a sequence to be retained, a match of at least six nucleotides to both a V gene segment and a J gene segment was required. A rearrangement counted as productive if the CDR3 had no stop codons and remained in frame with V and J, and every other rearrangement counted as non-productive. Following IMGT convention, CDR3 was defined as the stretch from the second conserved V-encoded cysteine up to the conserved J-encoded phenylalanine. Sequences without an unambiguous match to a single V gene segment were excluded from the earlier analysis of approximately 560 of the donors. An earlier analysis of a few hundred of the donors called V segments functional above 56.7% productive rearrangements and segregating when the between-donor standard deviation exceeded 5%. To diagnose cytomegalovirus status from the catalog of TCR beta chain sequences, a statistical classification framework was built. In a later analysis, V and J genes were assigned by comparing TCR nucleotide sequences against IMGT/GENE-DB human TR gene sequences. Using the TCRdist pipeline, a later analysis assigned CDR3 sequences along with most-parsimonious VDJ recombination scenarios. In a later analysis, every TCR beta chain was defined by the combination of its CDR3 amino acid sequence and its V-gene family, and reads without a unique V-gene family were dropped. In a later analysis, 500 to 700 highly shared, low-generation-probability nucleotide sequences were removed to address suspected cross-contamination and a sequencing artifact. In a later analysis, a clonal expansion index for each public chain was calculated from normalized within-repertoire ranks of inferred template counts. A later analysis computed generation probabilities with a VDJ recombination model fitted to out-of-frame rearrangements, and checked the results against IGoR. A later analysis scored TCR-TCR, TCR-HLA and TCR-CMV co-occurrence with hypergeometric tests, applying a repertoire-size bias correction to TCR pairs. To estimate false discovery rates, a later analysis permuted the HLA or CMV assignments 20 times. A later analysis grouped co-occurring TCRs with DBSCAN, adding TCRdist sequence similarity when clustering within HLA-allele-positive subsets. Co-occurrence clustering excluded repertoires with fewer than 30,000 or more than 120,000 public chains, plus five with anomalous nucleotide sharing. TCRdb provides this immuneACCESS table in a form limited to in-frame rearrangements. Some clones are lacking; in checked studies, under half of them reflect an unresolved V gene, and why the rest are absent is not known. From that table come the V and J calls and clone size; the DNA was used to work out D and trimming. The sample profile shows more than 100,000 clones; under 85% of them were found once. The top ten clones comprise around 4% of the sample.

The chain is made from TRBV4-2 and TRBJ2-2, with 11 central nucleotides matching TRBD2. This receptor was obtained from a human donor in good health. Sequencing used PBMCs. Here the CDR3 is given as CASSQTQLAGDSGELFF. The base sequence is TGTGCCAGCAGCCAAACACAACTAGCGGGAGATTCCGGGGAGCTGTTTTTT.